Here is one TCR beta chain with its context. At least ten counts were recorded for this clonotype. Its antigen target is currently unknown. Base quality data are lacking; no much larger clone is found one base away. The data are from a study of glioma-infiltrating T cells (dated by TCRdb to the mid-2010s). The study in broad terms: Sequencing of TCR alpha- and beta-chain repertoires was performed on glioma tissue, on non-neoplastic brain tissue, and on matched peripheral blood mononuclear cells. To gauge divergence between tissue and blood T-cell populations, every tissue-infiltrating repertoire was compared against the peripheral blood repertoire from the same patient. The paired cohort was made up of three low-grade glioma patients, 7 to 9 primary glioblastoma patients and three non-glioma patients who contributed non-neoplastic brain tissue.

The iRepertoire nested amplicon-rescue multiplex PCR (arm-PCR) platform was used to amplify TCR alpha and beta CDR3 regions from RNA. One-step reverse transcription and amplification used roughly 95-400 ng of tissue mRNA or PBMC total RNA as input. After bead purification, a secondary multiplex PCR added Illumina adapters, and libraries were gel-purified between 200 and 400 bp. Libraries carried internal 6-nucleotide barcodes used for demultiplexing. Sequencing of the libraries was done on an Illumina MiSeq using 2x220 or 2x250 nucleotide paired-end reads. Processing in the source paper ran as follows. Paired reads were merged with FLASH 1.2.11 and aligned to the GRCh37 human genome with BWA-MEM before extracting TRA and TRB reads. An IMGT-derived reference of cassette sequences and CDR3 motifs, with pseudogenes included, was used for V and J assignment. Three-frame translation of reads was performed, and productive CDR3s were defined as those with a C...FGXG motif and no stop codons. Clonotypes were defined as unique combinations of V-J cassette pair and CDR3 amino acid sequence. Reads were filtered by Hamming distance, with the threshold set by the sequence error rate of each sample in mapped regions. TCRdb reworked the public reads: Q25 trimming with fastp, MiXCR clone assembly, productive beta chains retained. Each entry is one CDR3 protein sequence, shown with its most common DNA and genes. These V and J calls are TCRdb output, not the study's own analysis. In all, the sample holds tens of thousands of distinct CDR3 sequences, and 23% of those were seen once. Roughly 6.7% of the sample is taken by the ten largest.

The CDR3 contains 13 residues, cysteine and phenylalanine counted. Only the CDR3 part of the read is kept: 39 bases, read in frame from the first base. From a lookup of the germline V gene (reference sequence), CDR1 and CDR2 are LNHDA and SQIVND. Trimming takes 3 bases from V and 11 bases from J, and the germline ends sit 14 bases apart. Overall results and qualifications from the work: VJ-independent divergence between tissue and blood was lower than expected in non-neoplastic patients but higher than expected in all gliomas, particularly low-grade gliomas. Very few CDR3 sequences were shared between tissue and blood, attributed to high CDR3 diversity and limited sampling. Group comparisons rested on small numbers: three non-neoplastic, three low-grade glioma and several glioblastoma patients.

This receptor chain uses TRBV19 and TRBJ2-4, with no confident D gene call. The source material was glioma tissue, nonneoplastic brain tissue, or PBMCs (not recorded which). The source is a human donor with low-grade glioma or glioblastoma, undergoing nonglioma brain surgery, or in good health (not recorded which). The DNA sequence is given as TGTGCCAGTAGTATCGGACGGTCGAAGTTTCAGTACTTC. This yields the protein CASSIGRSKFQYF.